In its sample, the clone carrying this T cell receptor (beta chain) was seen a few times. These data come from a study of blood T cell repertoires in COVID-19. The V and J ends lost 3 bases and 0 bases, in that order; junction bases with no gene match: 4. The CDR3 has 18 amino acids. Germline CDR1 is LGHDT and CDR2 is YNNKEL (reference sequence). Sequenced by immunoSEQ multiplex PCR; TCRdb stores in-frame clones only, minus some. The sample records more than 150,000 clones, 94% being singletons. The sequence was collected from a man aged 30-40 years with COVID-19, enrolled during active disease. The V call is TRBV3-1 (or the pseudogene TRBV3-2), the J call TRBJ2-1, with 14 nucleotides matching TRBD2. Sequencing input: peripheral blood. The CDR3 reads CASSHGGLAGGSYNEQFF. CDR3 DNA sequence: TGTGCCAGCAGCCACGGAGGACTAGCGGGGGGCTCCTACAATGAGCAGTTCTTC.